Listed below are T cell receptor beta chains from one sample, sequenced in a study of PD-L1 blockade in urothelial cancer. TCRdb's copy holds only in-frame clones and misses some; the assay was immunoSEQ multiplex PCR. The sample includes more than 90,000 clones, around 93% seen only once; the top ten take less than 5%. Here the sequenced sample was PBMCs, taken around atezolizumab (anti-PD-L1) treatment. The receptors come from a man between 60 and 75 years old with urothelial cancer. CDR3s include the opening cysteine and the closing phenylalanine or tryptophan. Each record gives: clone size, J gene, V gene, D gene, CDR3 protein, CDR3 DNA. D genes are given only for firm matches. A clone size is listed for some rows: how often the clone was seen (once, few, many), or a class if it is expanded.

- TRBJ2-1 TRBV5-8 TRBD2 CASSNPTSAGWNSYNEQFF TGTGCCAGCAGCAACCCGACTAGCGCCGGTTGGAACTCCTACAATGAGCAGTTCTTC
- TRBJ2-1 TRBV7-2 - CASSINRDNEQFF TGTGCCAGCAGTATCAATCGGGACAATGAGCAGTTCTTC
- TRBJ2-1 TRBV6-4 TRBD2 CASSIAGEGAEQFF TGTGCCAGCAGTATTGCGGGAGAGGGCGCTGAGCAGTTCTTC
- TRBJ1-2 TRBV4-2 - CASSEDAGRNYGYTF TGTGCCAGCAGCGAAGATGCGGGCAGAAATTATGGCTACACCTTC
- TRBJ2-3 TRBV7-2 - CASSLNSEDTQYF TGTGCCAGCAGCTTAAATAGTGAAGATACGCAGTATTTT
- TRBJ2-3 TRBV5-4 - CASSLARSRVSDTQYF TGTGCCAGCAGCTTGGCCAGGAGCAGGGTGTCAGATACGCAGTATTTT
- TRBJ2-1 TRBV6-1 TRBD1 CASSEDQGAIEQFF TGTGCCAGCAGTGAAGATCAGGGGGCTATTGAGCAGTTCTTC
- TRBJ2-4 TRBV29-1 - CSVNTGSAKNIQYF TGCAGCGTCAATACAGGGTCAGCCAAAAACATTCAGTACTTC
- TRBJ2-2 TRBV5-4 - CASSRVVADGGELFF TGTGCCAGCAGCAGAGTAGTAGCCGATGGCGGGGAGCTGTTTTTT
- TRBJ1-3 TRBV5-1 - CASSPIGTTGNTIYF TGCGCCAGCAGCCCTATCGGGACAACTGGAAACACCATATATTTT
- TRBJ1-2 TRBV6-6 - CASTLNRSGGYTF TGTGCCAGCACCCTCAACCGTTCGGGGGGCTACACCTTC
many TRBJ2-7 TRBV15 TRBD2 CATSRGMGLADYEQYF TGTGCCACCAGCAGAGGCATGGGACTAGCGGACTACGAGCAGTACTTC
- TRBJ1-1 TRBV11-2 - CASSLAQIRRGAFF TGTGCCAGCAGCTTAGCGCAAATCCGACGAGGGGCTTTCTTT
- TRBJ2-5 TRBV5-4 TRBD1 CASSETGGSLGETQYF TGTGCCAGCAGCGAGACAGGGGGTTCGTTGGGAGAGACCCAGTACTTC
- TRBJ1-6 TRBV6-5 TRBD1 CASRGQGVGSPLHF TGTGCCAGCAGGGGACAGGGCGTGGGTTCACCCCTCCACTTT
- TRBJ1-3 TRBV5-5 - CASSTAAWSHDSGNTIYF TGTGCCAGCAGCACTGCGGCTTGGTCGCACGACTCTGGAAACACCATATATTTT
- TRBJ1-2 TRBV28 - CASIRFRGDGYTF TGTGCCAGCATCCGTTTTCGGGGGGATGGCTACACCTTC
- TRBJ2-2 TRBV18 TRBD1 CASSRFAGGETGELFF TGTGCCAGCTCACGATTCGCAGGGGGAGAAACCGGGGAGCTGTTTTTT
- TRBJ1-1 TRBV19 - CASSSRGTEAFF TGTGCCAGTAGTTCCCGGGGCACTGAAGCTTTCTTT
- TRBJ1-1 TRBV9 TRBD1 CASSPTTGEGTEAFF TGTGCCAGCAGCCCAACGACAGGGGAAGGTACTGAAGCTTTCTTT
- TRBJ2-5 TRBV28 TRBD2 CASSLNGRLETQYF TGTGCCAGCAGTTTAAACGGGAGGTTAGAGACCCAGTACTTC
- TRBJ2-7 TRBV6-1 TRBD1 CASSERQGYEQYF TGTGCCAGCAGTGAGAGACAGGGCTACGAGCAGTACTTC
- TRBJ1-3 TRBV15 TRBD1 CATSPMTGASGNTIYF TGTGCCACCAGTCCGATGACAGGGGCGAGTGGAAACACCATATATTTT
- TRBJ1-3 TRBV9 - CASSVAVRQGGGNTIYF TGTGCCAGCAGCGTAGCGGTCAGGCAGGGTGGTGGAAACACCATATATTTT
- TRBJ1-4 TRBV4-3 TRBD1 CASSPGTEEKLFF TGCGCCAGCAGCCCCGGGACAGAAGAAAAACTGTTTTTT
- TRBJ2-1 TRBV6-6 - CASSALSYNEQFF TGTGCCAGCAGTGCACTATCCTACAATGAGCAGTTCTTC
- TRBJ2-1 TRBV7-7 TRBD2 CASSKTPGLAGGPENEQFF TGTGCTAGCAGCAAAACCCCGGGACTAGCGGGAGGCCCTGAGAATGAGCAGTTCTTC
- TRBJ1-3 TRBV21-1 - CASSKTRFSSGNTIYF TGTGCCAGCAGCAAGACTAGGTTCAGCTCTGGAAACACCATATATTTT
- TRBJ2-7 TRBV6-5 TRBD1 CASRATGGEQYF TGTGCCAGCAGGGCTACAGGGGGCGAGCAGTACTTC
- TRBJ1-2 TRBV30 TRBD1 CAWTRQGGYTF TGTGCCTGGACGAGACAGGGGGGCTACACCTTC
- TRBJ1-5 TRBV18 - CASSPGDQPQHF TGTGCCAGCTCACCCGGGGATCAGCCCCAGCATTTT
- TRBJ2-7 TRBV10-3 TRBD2 CAISASILGLASEQYF TGTGCCATCAGTGCTAGTATCCTCGGACTAGCGAGCGAGCAGTACTTC
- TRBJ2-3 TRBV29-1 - CSVDMRRSGTQYF TGCAGCGTTGATATGAGGCGGTCGGGTACGCAGTATTTT
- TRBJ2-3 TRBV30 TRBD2 CAWALAGLTDTQYF TGTGCCTGGGCCTTAGCGGGGCTCACAGATACGCAGTATTTT
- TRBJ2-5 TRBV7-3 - CASSLGPQETQYF TGTGCCAGCAGCTTAGGGCCACAAGAGACCCAGTACTTC
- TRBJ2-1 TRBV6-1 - CASSADRGLTSGRGYNEQFF TGTGCCAGCAGTGCGGACAGGGGGCTGACTAGCGGGAGAGGCTACAATGAGCAGTTCTTC
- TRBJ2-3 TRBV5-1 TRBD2 CASSAAGVSTDTQYF TGCGCCAGCAGCGCAGCGGGAGTTAGCACAGATACGCAGTATTTT
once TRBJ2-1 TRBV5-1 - CASSFTFNEQFF TGCGCCAGCAGCTTCACATTTAATGAGCAGTTCTTC
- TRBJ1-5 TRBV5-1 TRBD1 CASSLEPGGVQPQHF TGCGCCAGCAGCTTGGAACCAGGGGGAGTGCAGCCCCAGCATTTT
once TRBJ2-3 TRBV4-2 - CASSQVPGVDTQYF TGTGCCAGCAGCCAGGTGCCAGGGGTGGATACGCAGTATTTT
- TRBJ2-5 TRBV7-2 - CASSLAGTVQETQYF TGTGCCAGCAGCTTAGCGGGCACAGTTCAAGAGACCCAGTACTTC
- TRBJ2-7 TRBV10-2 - CASSAHLREQYF TGCGCCAGCAGTGCCCACCTACGCGAGCAGTACTTC
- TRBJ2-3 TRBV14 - CASSQVYWGTLSTSTDTQYF TGTGCCAGCAGCCAAGTATATTGGGGGACTTTATCCACTAGCACAGATACGCAGTATTTT
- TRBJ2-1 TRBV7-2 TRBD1 CASSSPGQGGGNEQFF TGTGCCAGCAGCTCACCGGGACAGGGAGGGGGCAATGAGCAGTTCTTC
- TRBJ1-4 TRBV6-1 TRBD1 CASSDGRGSATNEKLFF TGTGCCAGCAGTGATGGCAGGGGGTCTGCAACTAATGAAAAACTGTTTTTT
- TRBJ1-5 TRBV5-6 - CASSLAGAGNQPQHF TGTGCCAGCAGCTTGGCAGGGGCCGGCAATCAGCCCCAGCATTTT
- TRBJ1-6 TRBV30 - CAWSVRQGNAPLHF TGTGCCTGGAGTGTACGGCAGGGGAATGCACCCCTCCACTTT
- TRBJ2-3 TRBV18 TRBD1 CASSPGTGSTDTQYF TGTGCCAGCTCACCCGGGACAGGGAGCACAGATACGCAGTATTTT
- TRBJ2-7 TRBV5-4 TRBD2 CASSLDLRGGTEQYF TGTGCCAGCAGCTTGGATTTGCGGGGGGGAACGGAGCAGTACTTC
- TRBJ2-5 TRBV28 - CASSRPGVMTETQYF TGTGCCAGCAGTCGACCAGGGGTTATGACGGAGACCCAGTACTTC
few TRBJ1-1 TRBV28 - CASSLDFSTEAFF TGTGCCAGCAGTTTGGACTTTTCCACTGAAGCTTTCTTT
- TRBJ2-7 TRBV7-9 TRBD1 CASSPGTGPTYEQYF TGTGCCAGCAGCCCGGGGACAGGGCCTACCTACGAGCAGTACTTC
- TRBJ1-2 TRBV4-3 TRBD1 CASSQVEGAVYGYTF TGCGCCAGCAGCCAAGTAGAGGGGGCTGTCTATGGCTACACCTTC
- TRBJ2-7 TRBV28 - CASSLLGGYEQYF TGTGCCAGCAGTTTGCTCGGGGGCTACGAGCAGTACTTC
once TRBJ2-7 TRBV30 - CAWTGSWYEQYF TGTGCCTGGACAGGGTCGTGGTACGAGCAGTACTTC
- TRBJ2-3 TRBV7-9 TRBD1 CASSSGQGRGDTQYF TGTGCCAGCAGCTCCGGACAGGGTAGAGGAGATACGCAGTATTTT
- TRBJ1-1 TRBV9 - CASSADRWNTEAFF TGTGCCAGCAGCGCAGACAGGTGGAACACTGAAGCTTTCTTT